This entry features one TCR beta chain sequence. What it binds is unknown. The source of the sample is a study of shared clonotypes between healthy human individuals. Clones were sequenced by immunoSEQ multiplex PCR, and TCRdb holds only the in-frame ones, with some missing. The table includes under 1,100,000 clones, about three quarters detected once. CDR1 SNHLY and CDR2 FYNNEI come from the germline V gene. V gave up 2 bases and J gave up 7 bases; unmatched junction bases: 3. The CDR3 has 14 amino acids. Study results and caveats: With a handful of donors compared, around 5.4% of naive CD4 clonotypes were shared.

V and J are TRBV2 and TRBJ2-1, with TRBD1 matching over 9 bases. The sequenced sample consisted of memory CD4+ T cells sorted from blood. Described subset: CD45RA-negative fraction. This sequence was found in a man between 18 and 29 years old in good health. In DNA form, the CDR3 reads TGTGCCAGCAGTGAAAGACAGGGGGGGAATGAGCAGTTCTTC. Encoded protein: CASSERQGGNEQFF.